The clone carrying this TCR beta chain was picked up many times. The antigen is undetermined. The investigators amplified TCR beta CDR3 regions from RNA transcripts. HTBI primers drove first-round RT-PCR of the TCR CDR3. TCRdb fed the multiplex PCR reads into MiXCR, producing one record per CDR3 protein. Of 540,000 or so distinct CDR3 sequences in the sample, around 42% are singletons; the top ten hold over 15%. This CDR3 has 13 amino acids. Germline lookup yields CDR1 LGHDT and CDR2 YNNKEL (reference sequence). The V and J ends lost 3 bases and 4 bases respectively, with 9 bases between them. This sample stems from a study of T cells in Graves' hyperthyroidism and ophthalmopathy. Study findings and constraints: Ophthalmopathy and stable hyperthyroidism were told apart by a 13 V-J model.

Sequenced input: peripheral blood or thyroid tissue (not recorded which). This TCR was recovered from an adult woman with Graves' disease, either hyperthyroidism or ophthalmopathy (not recorded which). The chain combines TRBV3-1 with TRBJ2-5; perhaps TRBD1 as D (6 bases). The CDR3 coding sequence is TGTGCCAGCAGCCAGGACAGACCAGAGACCCAGTACTTC. The encoded protein is CASSQDRPETQYF.